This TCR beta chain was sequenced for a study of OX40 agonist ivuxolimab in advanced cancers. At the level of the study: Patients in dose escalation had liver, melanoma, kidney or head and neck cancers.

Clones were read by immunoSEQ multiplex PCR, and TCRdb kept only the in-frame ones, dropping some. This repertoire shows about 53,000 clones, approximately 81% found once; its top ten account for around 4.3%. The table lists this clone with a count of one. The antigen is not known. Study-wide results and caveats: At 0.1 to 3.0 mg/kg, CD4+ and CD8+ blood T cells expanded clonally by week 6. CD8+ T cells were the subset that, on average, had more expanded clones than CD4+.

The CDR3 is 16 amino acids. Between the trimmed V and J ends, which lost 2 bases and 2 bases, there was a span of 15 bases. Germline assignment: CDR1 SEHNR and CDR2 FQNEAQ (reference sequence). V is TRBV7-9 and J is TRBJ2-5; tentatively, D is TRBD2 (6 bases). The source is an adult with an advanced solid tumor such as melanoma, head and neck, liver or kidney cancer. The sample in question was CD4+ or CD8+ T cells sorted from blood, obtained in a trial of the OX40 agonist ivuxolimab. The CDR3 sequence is CASSLIGRDLQETQYF. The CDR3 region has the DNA TGTGCCAGCAGCTTAATTGGTAGGGACTTACAAGAGACCCAGTACTTC.